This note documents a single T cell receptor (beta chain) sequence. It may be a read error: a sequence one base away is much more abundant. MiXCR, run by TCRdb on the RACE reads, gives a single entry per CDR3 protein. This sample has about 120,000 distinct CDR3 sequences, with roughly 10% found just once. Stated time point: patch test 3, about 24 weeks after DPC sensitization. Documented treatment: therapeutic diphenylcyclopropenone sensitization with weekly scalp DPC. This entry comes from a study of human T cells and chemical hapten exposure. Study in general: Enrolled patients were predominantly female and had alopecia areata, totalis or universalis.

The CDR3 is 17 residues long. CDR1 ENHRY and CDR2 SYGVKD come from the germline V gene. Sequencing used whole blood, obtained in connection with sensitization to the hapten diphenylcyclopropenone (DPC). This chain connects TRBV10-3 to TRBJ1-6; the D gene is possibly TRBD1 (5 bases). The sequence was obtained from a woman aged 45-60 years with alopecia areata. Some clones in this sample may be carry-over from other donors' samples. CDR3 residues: CAISESGGSSCNSPLHF. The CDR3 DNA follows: TGTGCCATCAGTGAGTCGGGGGGGAGCTCCTGTAATTCACCCCTCCACTTT.